This T cell receptor (beta chain) was retrieved from a study of cytomegalovirus exposure and HLA in healthy donors (TCRdb year 2017). Regarding the complete study: An earlier analysis of approximately 590 of the donors reported about 250 Gb of sequence data and 117 million unique TCR beta sequences from about 180 million T cells. An early release that covered 500 to 800 HLA-typed donors contained around 300 gigabases of sequencing data and 85 million to 100 million unique TCR sequences. Of the roughly 400 genotyped donors, roughly 80% fell in the genetic ancestry cluster associated with self-reported Caucasian donors. The study was designed to test whether signatures of past pathogen exposure could be identified by cataloging public T cell receptors. The study used immunosequencing to profile the T cell repertoires of 600 to 850 subjects and linked those repertoires to cytomegalovirus serostatus. Besides the first cohort of some 670 subjects, a separate validation cohort made up of over a hundred different subjects was used. To predict cytomegalovirus infection status, the study brought together high-throughput TCR immunosequencing, statistical association of individual TCRs with disease status, and machine learning. To study patterns of TCR occurrence, a later analysis re-analyzed previously published TCR beta repertoires from under 750 donors and added high-resolution HLA genotyping. Rather than using new phenotypic data, the later analysis identified candidate immune exposures from TCR beta sequences and from how often those sequences occurred across donors. To decide whether each TCR beta V gene segment behaved as functional or pseudogenic, an earlier analysis of some 580 of the donors relied on high-throughput TCR beta sequencing. Donor age, sex, ethnicity and CMV serostatus were compiled together with the repertoire data. A later genetic analysis took genome-wide SNP genotypes for about 55% of the roughly 700 donors and used that subset as a discovery cohort. Every repertoire in the discovery cohort had been generated on one and the same sequencing platform. Both class I and class II loci were covered by HLA typing, at four-digit resolution. Typing coverage varied by locus: about 620-640 donors for A, B, C, DRB1 and DQB1; approximately 520 for DQA1; approximately 570 for DPA1; approximately 490 for DPB1. Several DR-DQ haplotypes were treated as single units for association and clustering because of strong linkage in the cohort. Across approximately 420 genotyped donors of the cohort, an average of about 200,000 unique TCR beta nucleotide sequences per donor were sequenced, and roughly 17% of those sequences were non-productive.

On the study overall, not on this receptor specifically: Compared with the roughly 700-donor mean, donors in an Asian-associated ancestry cluster had fewer N-insertions in productive TCRs, according to a later genetic analysis. Cytomegalovirus status was reported to be diagnosed by the classifier with high specificity and sensitivity in both the original and validation cohorts. In vitro tests confirmed that a few of the cytomegalovirus-associated TCR beta chains recognize cytomegalovirus antigens. The 87-base-pair reads could not distinguish some IMGT-functional V segments, including TRBV6-2 and TRBV6-3, so those segments were excluded. For the cohort, immune exposure information was limited to CMV serostatus. An earlier analysis of several hundred of the donors showed that most TCR beta V segments appeared in productive rearrangements either about 90% or about 30% of the time, which broadly matched IMGT annotations. It was suggested by the authors that the approach could potentially be generalized to other disease states and immunological phenotypes. A further reported finding was that TCR beta sequences accurately predicted the HLA-A and HLA-B alleles for most subjects in the first cohort. Correlated functional status among segregating V segments might be attributable to linkage disequilibrium, but an unknown experimental factor could not be ruled out. The earlier analysis of 450 to 700 of the donors excluded some 15 rarely observed V segments, including chromosome 9 orphons, because counts were too low. An association between a missense DCLRE1C variant and V-gene and J-gene trimming of TCR beta chains was found in a later genetic analysis and replicated in an independent cohort. In a later analysis, some 17,000 TCR beta sequences were associated with specific HLA alleles at a false discovery rate of 0.05. Roughly uniform sequencing depth across donors was assumed in presence/absence analyses, although this assumption may not hold. According to a later analysis, TCR association rates differed among HLA loci, with DRB1 alleles showing the most associated TCRs and HLA-C alleles showing the fewest. A later analysis found that most CMV-associated TCR beta chains appeared HLA-restricted, with HLA associations seemingly driven largely by CMV exposure. Strong co-occurrence of HLA alleles, especially DR and DQ, made assigning TCR associations to individual alleles difficult. Most TCR sequences were seen in very few donors, while some public TCRs were found in many individuals. Because some donors lacked HLA typing at each locus, the association tests relied only on the typed subset. In a later analysis, HLA-associated TCR beta chains showed more clonal expansion and lower generation probabilities than non-associated chains that were equally common. A total of fewer than 200 TCR beta chains were listed by the study as associated with cytomegalovirus. The sequencing pipeline was judged likely to have produced a cluster of highly shared sequence variants as a technical artifact. Only TCR beta chains were sequenced in this cohort, and the absence of alpha or paired-chain data limited detectable features. According to a later analysis, parvovirus B19, influenza, CMV and Epstein-Barr virus appeared linked to several top co-occurrence clusters.

CDR1 and CDR2 (MNHEY, SVGAGI) derive from the germline V gene. The CDR3, from cysteine to phenylalanine, totals 16 residues. Just CDR3 DNA is preserved here, 48 bases in frame from base 1. V has 2 bases trimmed and J has 4 bases trimmed; junction bases matching no gene number 4. Library construction relied on the immunoSEQ multiplex PCR assay. For the multiplex PCR, a mixture combining 60 forward primers for TCR Vbeta segments and 13 reverse primers for TCR Jbeta segments was used. A multiplex PCR assay on genomic DNA amplified the CDR3 region of rearranged TCR beta genes. The Illumina HiSeq System was used to sequence the amplified TCR beta libraries as 87-base-pair reads. The published analysis was carried out like this. Across the roughly 670 repertoires, a later analysis counted tens of millions of unique TCR beta chains, roughly 11 million of which were shared by at least two donors. A nearest-neighbor algorithm error-corrected the raw reads and collapsed the reads into unique sequences, merging closely related sequences to remove PCR and sequencing errors. CDR3 sequences were aligned to IMGT reference sequences to assign V, D and J gene segments. For a sequence to be retained, at least a six-nucleotide match to both a V gene segment and a J gene segment was required. A rearrangement counted as productive if the CDR3 had no stop codons and remained in frame with V and J, and every other rearrangement counted as non-productive. CDR3 was defined by IMGT convention, running from the second conserved V-encoded cysteine to the conserved J-encoded phenylalanine. Sequences without an unambiguous match to a single V gene segment were excluded from the earlier analysis of a few hundred of the donors. An earlier analysis of a few hundred of the donors classified V segments as functional when productive rearrangements were above 56.7% and as segregating when the standard deviation between donors was above 5%. To diagnose cytomegalovirus status from the catalog of TCR beta chain sequences, a statistical classification framework was built. A later analysis assigned V and J genes by comparing TCR nucleotide sequences with IMGT/GENE-DB human TR gene sequences. In a later analysis, CDR3 sequences and most-parsimonious VDJ recombination scenarios were assigned using the TCRdist pipeline. A later analysis defined each TCR beta chain by its CDR3 amino acid sequence plus V-gene family, and excluded reads lacking a unique V-gene family. A later analysis removed 592 highly shared, low-generation-probability nucleotide sequences to deal with suspected cross-contamination and a sequencing artifact. A later analysis calculated a clonal expansion index for each public chain from normalized within-repertoire ranks of inferred template counts. In a later analysis, generation probabilities were computed with a VDJ recombination model fitted to out-of-frame rearrangements, and the resulting probabilities were checked against IGoR. A later analysis scored TCR-TCR, TCR-HLA and TCR-CMV co-occurrence with hypergeometric tests, applying a repertoire-size bias correction to TCR pairs. A later analysis estimated false discovery rates by permuting HLA or CMV assignments 20 times. In a later analysis, co-occurring TCRs were grouped using DBSCAN, with TCRdist sequence similarity added in when clustering inside HLA-allele-positive subsets. Co-occurrence clustering excluded repertoires with fewer than 30,000 or more than 120,000 public chains, plus five with anomalous nucleotide sharing. TCRdb holds this immuneACCESS table with in-frame rearrangements only. Some clones are missing; in checked studies, unresolved V genes explain under half, and the rest has no known cause. For V, J and clone size, that table is used; D and trimming come from the DNA. The sample profile shows under 150,000 clones; about three fifths of them were found once. The leading ten clones occupy 9% to 10% of the sample.

Notes on this clone: No cognate antigen has been identified for it. Per-nucleotide qualities are absent, and no much larger clonotype sits a single base away.

The cohort comprised 666 healthy bone marrow donors. At the time of sampling, every cohort member was nominally healthy, though immune exposures that went unrecorded were likely present. The donor was CMV seropositive and belonged to the group of around 300 seropositive cohort members. Every donor gave a peripheral blood sample, and the peripheral blood mononuclear cells from that sample were used for TCR beta sequencing. Genomic DNA was extracted from the blood cell samples with the Qiagen DNeasy Blood Extraction Kit. The TCR sequence derives from a man between 40 and 49 years old in good health and CMV-seropositive. Rearrangement joined TRBV6-5 to TRBJ2-2, with 10 middle bases fitting TRBD2. The sequenced material came from PBMCs. The CDR3 sequence is CASSYPSGRATGELFF. The DNA reads as follows: TGTGCCAGCAGTTACCCCAGCGGGAGGGCCACCGGGGAGCTGTTTTTT.